This paragraph reports one T cell receptor beta chain. No antigen is known for it. Only in-frame clones appear in the TCRdb table, and some are missing; sequencing was by immunoSEQ multiplex PCR. The sample shows 40,000 to 60,000 clones, approximately 94% of them seen only once. CDR3 length: 15 amino acids. V was clipped by 0 bases and J by 5 bases, with 13 bases between them. The source of the sample is a study of T cell therapy after organ transplantation. This sequence originates from a human patient who had received a solid organ transplant and had CMV disease. The sample consisted of CD8+ T cells from blood, taken before autologous CMV-specific T cell therapy. The rearrangement joins TRBV23-1 to TRBJ1-1; D might be TRBD1 (5 bases). TRBV23-1 counts as an open reading frame of uncertain function. The CDR3 DNA reads TGCGCCAGCAGTCAATCGGGCCAGGGTGCGACTGAAGCTTTCTTT. This codes for CASSQSGQGATEAFF.